The rows below give T cell receptor beta chains drawn from one sample of a study of T-cell memory formation after mild COVID-19. TCRdb passed the 5' RACE reads through MiXCR, listing each CDR3 protein once. This sample yields 450,000 to 650,000 distinct CDR3 sequences, of which about 22% are seen a single time; under 8.5% belongs to the top ten. Sequenced sample: PBMCs or a T cell subset sorted from them (not recorded which). The origin of the receptors is an adult woman who had mild COVID-19 (a few samples of this study predate the infection). Cell type and time point are not known. Both conserved end residues are part of each CDR3. The order of the fields is clone size, V gene, D gene, J gene, CDR3 length, CDR3 DNA, CDR3 protein. A D gene is named only where the DNA matches it firmly. Clone size appears in some rows only: once, few, many, or a class for an expanded clone.

.	TRBV23-1	.	TRBJ1-4	13	TGCGCCAGCAGTCAATTGGGGGGGGGGAAACTGTTTTTT	CASSQLGGGKLFF
many	TRBV9	.	TRBJ2-3	12	TGTGCCAGCAGCGACTCAGGGGATACGCAGTATTTT	CASSDSGDTQYF
.	TRBV19	.	TRBJ1-5	13	TGTGCCACCGCGACAGAGCCCTACCAGCCCCAGCATTTT	CATATEPYQPQHF
many	TRBV12-3/TRBV12-4	TRBD1	TRBJ2-2	12	TGTGCCAGCAGTTTGGGACAGGGGGAGCTGTTTTTT	CASSLGQGELFF
few	TRBV29-1	TRBD1	TRBJ2-5	17	TGCAGCGTTGAAGATCCTGGACAGGGGGCGGTCTGGGAGACCCAGTACTTC	CSVEDPGQGAVWETQYF
.	TRBV24-1	TRBD1	TRBJ2-1	14	TGTGCCACCAGTGATTTAGGCAGGGGGAATGAGCAGTTCTTC	CATSDLGRGNEQFF
few	TRBV5-1	.	TRBJ1-2	14	TGCGCCAGCGGACGGGAACGGGCCGAATATGGCTACACCTTC	CASGRERAEYGYTF
few	TRBV30	.	TRBJ1-3	15	TGTGCCTGGAGTGTACTCAGGAACTCTGGAAACACCATATATTTT	CAWSVLRNSGNTIYF
few	TRBV19	TRBD2	TRBJ2-1	14	TGTGCCAGTAGAGGACTAGACTGGATCAATGAGCAGTTCTTC	CASRGLDWINEQFF
.	TRBV4-3	TRBD1	TRBJ2-2	17	TGCGCCAGCAGCCAAGGCTCCAACAGGGGGATCACCGGGGAGCTGTTTTTT	CASSQGSNRGITGELFF
.	TRBV5-1	.	TRBJ2-7	13	TGCGCCAGCAGCACGTATTCGAGTGAGGGGCAGTACTTC	CASSTYSSEGQYF
few	TRBV5-5	.	TRBJ2-7	14	TGTGCCAGCAGCTTGGGTGGCATCTCCTACGAGCAGTACTTC	CASSLGGISYEQYF
few	TRBV7-2	.	TRBJ1-3	18	TGTGCCAGCAGCCCGCGGGTTTGGGAGCGGAGCTCTGGAAACACCATATATTTT	CASSPRVWERSSGNTIYF
.	TRBV12-3/TRBV12-4	.	TRBJ1-1	13	TGTGCCAGCAGTTTGGCGGGAGCCAGCCAAGCTTTCTTT	CASSLAGASQAFF
few	TRBV3-1	TRBD2	TRBJ2-1	19	TGTGCCAGCAGCCAAGATAGGCTAGCGGGGGGGCCTTCCTACAATGAGCAGTTCTTC	CASSQDRLAGGPSYNEQFF
many	TRBV18	TRBD2	TRBJ2-7	15	TGTGCCAGCAGCCCGTCGGGGGGAAGCTCCTACGAGCAGTACTTC	CASSPSGGSSYEQYF
.	TRBV5-5	.	TRBJ1-5	13	TGTGCCAGCGGGCAGGGAAACAATCAGCCCCAGCATTTT	CASGQGNNQPQHF
.	TRBV15	TRBD1	TRBJ2-7	15	TGTGCCACCAGCAGCCTCCGGGACAGGGACTACGAGCAGTACTTC	CATSSLRDRDYEQYF
.	TRBV18	.	TRBJ2-5	14	TGTGCCAGCTCACCACAGGCGGGGCGAGAGACCCAGTACTTC	CASSPQAGRETQYF
.	TRBV7-6	.	TRBJ2-1	15	TGTGCCAGCAGCCCCCCAACGGGGGCCGGATCGGAGCAGTTCTTC	CASSPPTGAGSEQFF
few	TRBV10-3	.	TRBJ2-5	15	TGTGCCATCAGTGAGTGGGGGGTCCCCCAAGAGACCCAGTACTTC	CAISEWGVPQETQYF
few	TRBV10-3	.	TRBJ1-1	13	TGTGCCATCAGTGACAGCACTAACACTGAAGCTTTCTTT	CAISDSTNTEAFF
many	TRBV29-1	.	TRBJ1-3	13	TGCAGCGTTGCAGAGGGAACTGGAAACACCATATATTTT	CSVAEGTGNTIYF
.	TRBV12-3/TRBV12-4	.	TRBJ2-4	13	TGTGCCAGCAGTCCAGGAGCCAAAAACATTCAGTACTTC	CASSPGAKNIQYF
.	TRBV6-5	TRBD1	TRBJ2-5	15	TGTGCCAGCAGTTCAGGACAGGGAGTACAAGAGACCCAGTACTTC	CASSSGQGVQETQYF
.	TRBV21-1	.	TRBJ2-7	14	TGTGCCAGCAGTATTGATATCCCGACTTACGAGCAGTACTTC	CASSIDIPTYEQYF
.	TRBV15	.	TRBJ2-3	16	TGTGCCACCAGCAGAGATCCGGCCCCGGGCACAGATACGCAGTATTTT	CATSRDPAPGTDTQYF
.	TRBV7-3	.	TRBJ2-3	16	TGTGCCAGCAGCTTAAATCTGGGGGTGGCCACAGATACGCAGTATTTT	CASSLNLGVATDTQYF
once	TRBV4-1	.	TRBJ2-7	17	TGCGCCAGCAGCCTGGGTCGGGGCGGACTCGACTCCTACGAGCAGTACTTC	CASSLGRGGLDSYEQYF
.	TRBV4-1	.	TRBJ2-3	16	TGCGCCAGCAGCCAAGTGGGGACACCATGGGCAGATACGCAGTATTTT	CASSQVGTPWADTQYF
.	TRBV30	.	TRBJ2-2	14	TGTGCCTGGAGTTTGGACGTCTACACCGGGGAGCTGTTTTTT	CAWSLDVYTGELFF
few	TRBV4-1	TRBD1	TRBJ1-1	14	TGCGCCAGCAGCCAGTCTCAGGGGGCGGGCGAAGCTTTCTTT	CASSQSQGAGEAFF
once	TRBV12-3/TRBV12-4	TRBD2	TRBJ2-1	17	TGTGCCAGCAGTTCTTTACTAGCGGGCGATGGATACAATGAGCAGTTCTTC	CASSSLLAGDGYNEQFF
.	TRBV12-3/TRBV12-4	.	TRBJ1-2	16	TGTGCCAGCAGTAGCTCCCATGACACCTCTCTGGGAGGCTACACCTTC	CASSSSHDTSLGGYTF
few	TRBV24-1	TRBD2	TRBJ2-2	16	TGTGCCACCAGTGATTACCAGCGGGGGCTCACCGGGGAGCTGTTTTTT	CATSDYQRGLTGELFF
few	TRBV12-3/TRBV12-4	TRBD2	TRBJ2-3	15	TGTGCCAGCAGTTTAGTAGTAGCGGGAGTTGGTACGCAGTATTTT	CASSLVVAGVGTQYF
.	TRBV21-1	.	TRBJ1-1	16	TGTGCCAGCAGCAACTTTGACAGGGGGGTGAACACTGAAGCTTTCTTT	CASSNFDRGVNTEAFF
.	TRBV12-3/TRBV12-4	TRBD1	TRBJ1-2	16	TGTGCCAGCAGTCCAACCGGACAGGGAGTTCTCTATGGCTACACCTTC	CASSPTGQGVLYGYTF
.	TRBV20-1	.	TRBJ1-5	15	TGCAGTGCTAGAGATCCAGCCAGGGCGGCTCAGCCCCAGCATTTT	CSARDPARAAQPQHF
.	TRBV7-9	TRBD1	TRBJ1-2	12	TGTGCCAGCAGCCGACAGGGGTTAGGCTACACCTTC	CASSRQGLGYTF
many	TRBV20-1	.	TRBJ2-5	12	TGCAGTGCTATATCCGGGAAAGAGACCCAGTACTTC	CSAISGKETQYF
few	TRBV4-3	.	TRBJ2-5	14	TGCGCCAGCAGCCAAGAGGTAGCTCGGGAGACCCAGTACTTC	CASSQEVARETQYF
.	TRBV18	.	TRBJ1-1	12	TGTGCCAGCTCACCACCTATGCGGGAAGCTTTCTTT	CASSPPMREAFF
.	TRBV20-1	TRBD1	TRBJ1-2	19	TGCAGTGCTAGAGCGACTTCCCCGGGACAGGGACACTCTAACTATGGCTACACCTTC	CSARATSPGQGHSNYGYTF
.	TRBV4-3	TRBD1	TRBJ1-1	16	TGCGCCAGCAGCCAAGGGGGCAGGGGGCGATACACTGAAGCTTTCTTT	CASSQGGRGRYTEAFF
many	TRBV6-5	.	TRBJ1-1	13	TGTGCCAGCAGTTACGAGGTGAACACTGAAGCTTTCTTT	CASSYEVNTEAFF
few	TRBV6-2/TRBV6-3	.	TRBJ2-7	13	TGTGCCAGCAGTTACGGACAAAACTACGAGCAGTACTTC	CASSYGQNYEQYF
few	TRBV7-3	.	TRBJ1-6	18	TGTGCCAGCAGCTCCACCCCGCCTACAGGGATACGGAATTCACCCCTCCACTTT	CASSSTPPTGIRNSPLHF
few	TRBV20-1	TRBD1	TRBJ2-7	13	TGCAGTGCTAGTAAACAGGGGAAGGGCGAGCAGTACTTC	CSASKQGKGEQYF
few	TRBV7-9	.	TRBJ2-7	14	TGTGCCAGCAGCCACCGGACAGCGGAATGGGAGCAGTACTTC	CASSHRTAEWEQYF
.	TRBV29-1	.	TRBJ1-1	15	TGCAGCGCCCTCGGGGTGACAATCTCGAACACTGAAGCTTTCTTT	CSALGVTISNTEAFF
.	TRBV12-3/TRBV12-4	TRBD2	TRBJ2-5	15	TGTGCCAGCAGAGGGACTAGCGGGAGGTTGGAGACCCAGTACTTC	CASRGTSGRLETQYF
few	TRBV4-3	TRBD2	TRBJ2-7	16	TGCGCCAGCAGCCAAGGTGTACTAGCGGGAGCCGACGAGCAGTACTTC	CASSQGVLAGADEQYF
.	TRBV7-2	.	TRBJ2-3	15	TGTGCCAGCAGCTCAGACAGCGGCGTCACAGATACGCAGTATTTT	CASSSDSGVTDTQYF
few	TRBV25-1	TRBD2	TRBJ2-1	17	TGTGCCAGCAGTCCTCCCTCGCTAGCGGGAGTCCTCAATGAGCAGTTCTTC	CASSPPSLAGVLNEQFF
.	TRBV7-6	.	TRBJ2-2	14	TGTGCCAGCAGCTGGGGGCACAACACCGGGGAGCTGTTTTTT	CASSWGHNTGELFF
few	TRBV5-1	.	TRBJ2-7	13	TGCGCCAGCTCGAGGGGGAACTCCTACGAGCAGTACTTC	CASSRGNSYEQYF
.	TRBV7-9	.	TRBJ2-5	14	TGTGCCAGCAGCTATCCGACTTCTCAAGAGACCCAGTACTTC	CASSYPTSQETQYF
.	TRBV12-3/TRBV12-4	TRBD1	TRBJ2-1	20	TGTGCCAGCAGTTTTTTCACCGGGACAGGGAACCCAGCTAGGCGGGGAGGGCAGTTCTTC	CASSFFTGTGNPARRGGQFF